This T cell receptor (beta chain) stems from a study of shared clonotypes between healthy human individuals. Findings of the study overall: With few donors, the genetic and exposure-history diversity represented was limited. Against clonotypes common to all four donors, non-shared ones had lower generation probabilities. Despite large depth, sorted-subset datasets appeared incompletely sequenced.

Details on this clone: What it binds is unknown. The same CDR3 arises from other DNA sequences in this sample as well.

Trimming removed 1 base from V and 5 bases from J, with 5 bases in between. Germline assignment: CDR1 MDHEN and CDR2 SYDVKM. CDR3 length: 12 amino acids. Repertoires were generated with immunoSEQ multiplex PCR, while TCRdb's copy carries only in-frame clones and drops some. The sample lists roughly 1,000,000 clones, around 82% seen once, with under 0.8% in the top ten. Sequences were obtained from memory CD4+ T cells from PBMCs. Subset denoted: CD45RA-negative fraction. The receptor was derived from a man aged 18 to 35 in good health. Some clones in this sample may be carry-over from other donors' samples. The chain uses TRBV28 and TRBJ1-2, with D hard to call. The CDR3 protein is CASSLSAYGYTF. Here the CDR3 DNA reads TGTGCCAGCAGTTTATCAGCTTATGGCTACACCTTC.